The clone carrying this T cell receptor beta chain has only a few counts. The antigen is not known. This CDR3 is 18 amino acids long. The V gene's germline CDR1 is MNHNS and CDR2 SASEGT. V lost 4 bases and J lost 0, with 19 bases in between. Sequenced by immunoSEQ multiplex PCR; TCRdb stores in-frame clones only, minus some. The sample has about 150,000 clones, around 88% seen once; the top ten hold approximately 1%. This record comes from a study of T cell responses to AZD1222 COVID-19 vaccine. Study-level results: Repertoire sampling was restricted to post-peak T cell response timepoints. Among vaccine-associated CD4 TCRs, coverage spanned spike, with dominance at 160-218 and 743-854. As reported, nearly half of all spike-specific TCRs target variant regions that are unmutated.

The receptor was derived from an adult who received the AZD1222 COVID-19 vaccine. The sample here was peripheral blood, taken 28 days after the second AZD1222 dose. V and J are TRBV6-1 and TRBJ1-5, with D perhaps TRBD1 (6 bases). This CDR3 is CASSGSVRGPDSNQPQHF. CDR3 nucleotide sequence: TGTGCCAGCAGTGGCTCTGTTCGGGGGCCGGATAGCAATCAGCCCCAGCATTTT.